This T cell receptor (beta chain) derives from a study of preoperative IRX-2 immunotherapy in early breast cancer. The CDR3 contains 14 residues. Trimming took off 5 bases at V and 3 bases at J, with 14 bases between the two ends. The germline CDR1 and CDR2 sequences are MRHNA and SNTAGT. The assay was immunoSEQ multiplex PCR, and TCRdb's table has in-frame clones only and misses some. The table has under 35,000 clones, 70% to 85% seen once; the top ten hold under 4%. This sample's treatment: preoperative locoregional IRX-2 cytokine immunotherapy. Patients received preoperative, locoregional IRX-2 cytokine immunotherapy in a phase Ib study.

The receptor was derived from a human donor with breast cancer. This chain connects TRBV6-4 to TRBJ2-7, with unresolved D. Sample acquisition took place from a patient treated with IRX-2 immunotherapy. The CDR3, as DNA: TGTGCCAGCAGTTTCGAGAGGACCCACTACGAGCAGTACTTC. Translation: CASSFERTHYEQYF.